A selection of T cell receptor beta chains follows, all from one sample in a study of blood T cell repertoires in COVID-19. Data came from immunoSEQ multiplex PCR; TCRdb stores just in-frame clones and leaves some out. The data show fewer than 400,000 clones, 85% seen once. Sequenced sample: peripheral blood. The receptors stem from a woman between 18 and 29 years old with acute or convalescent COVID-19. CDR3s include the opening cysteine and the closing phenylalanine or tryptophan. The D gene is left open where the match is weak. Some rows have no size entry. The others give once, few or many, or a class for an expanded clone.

CASSLPGVETQYF	TGTGCCAGCTCACTTCCAGGGGTGGAGACCCAGTACTTC	.	TRBV18	TRBJ2-5	.
CASSLGPGTGYGYTF	TGTGCCAGCAGCTTGGGCCCCGGGACAGGCTATGGCTACACCTTC	TRBD1	TRBV5-6	TRBJ1-2	few
CASSPQGQVNSPLHF	TGTGCCAGCAGCCCTCAGGGACAGGTGAATTCACCCCTCCACTTT	TRBD1	TRBV9	TRBJ1-6	.
CASSSRLAGAGETQYF	TGTGCCAGCAGCTCGCGACTAGCGGGGGCGGGGGAGACCCAGTACTTC	TRBD2	TRBV7-2	TRBJ2-5	.
CSVSGTAYEQYF	TGCAGCGTTTCGGGGACAGCCTACGAGCAGTACTTC	TRBD1	TRBV29-1	TRBJ2-7	.
CASSPRDVWEQFF	TGTGCCAGCAGCCCTCGGGATGTGTGGGAGCAGTTCTTC	.	TRBV9	TRBJ2-1	.
CASSLAQETQYF	TGCGCCAGCAGCTTGGCGCAGGAGACCCAGTACTTC	.	TRBV5-1	TRBJ2-5	.
CASTRTGGNYGYTF	TGTGCCAGCACCAGGACAGGGGGGAACTATGGCTACACCTTC	TRBD1	TRBV7-3	TRBJ1-2	.
CASSTTAGGTDTQYF	TGTGCCAGCAGCACCACTGCGGGTGGCACAGATACGCAGTATTTT	.	TRBV9	TRBJ2-3	.
CASSQGPGLADLGGEQYF	TGTGCCAGCAGTCAGGGACCCGGACTAGCGGACTTGGGGGGCGAGCAGTACTTC	TRBD2	TRBV6-6	TRBJ2-7	.
CATSSENPGLAGKSSYEQYF	TGTGCCACCAGCAGCGAGAATCCGGGACTAGCGGGGAAATCCTCCTACGAGCAGTACTTC	TRBD2	TRBV15	TRBJ2-7	.
CASSSDRDGTEAFF	TGTGCCAGTAGTTCTGACAGGGATGGCACTGAAGCTTTCTTT	TRBD1	TRBV19	TRBJ1-1	.
CASSSGTDTQYF	TGTGCCAGCAGTTCGGGCACAGATACGCAGTATTTT	.	TRBV12-3/TRBV12-4	TRBJ2-3	.
CASNVDRPGSPLHF	TGTGCCAGCAATGTTGACAGGCCTGGGTCACCCCTCCACTTT	.	TRBV11-1	TRBJ1-6	.
CASSMSGGNYGYTF	TGTGCCAGTAGTATGTCGGGGGGTAACTATGGCTACACCTTC	.	TRBV19	TRBJ1-2	few
CASSLSGRGNTEAFF	TGTGCCAGCAGCTTAAGCGGCAGGGGAAACACTGAAGCTTTCTTT	.	TRBV7-3	TRBJ1-1	.
CASMGQYNSPLHF	TGTGCCAGTATGGGACAGTATAATTCACCCCTCCACTTT	TRBD1	TRBV19	TRBJ1-6	.
CASSSRGRRGMNTEAFF	TGTGCCAGCAGCTCCCGGGGGAGGAGGGGAATGAACACTGAAGCTTTCTTT	.	TRBV13	TRBJ1-1	.
CASSPLAYGNTQYF	TGCGCCAGCAGCCCGCTAGCGTATGGAAATACGCAGTATTTT	.	TRBV5-1	TRBJ2-3	.
CASRTGYDGYTF	TGTGCCAGCAGGACAGGGTACGATGGCTACACCTTC	TRBD1	TRBV2	TRBJ1-2	.
CASSTGLGGLQETQYF	TGCGCCAGCAGTACGGGACTAGGCGGACTCCAAGAGACCCAGTACTTC	TRBD2	TRBV5-1	TRBJ2-5	few
CASSQGETGTGAFF	TGTGCCAGCAGCCAGGGGGAAACCGGGACAGGAGCTTTCTTT	TRBD1	TRBV5-4	TRBJ1-1	.
CASSLGEGGGTDTQYF	TGCGCCAGCAGCTTGGGAGAGGGTGGGGGCACAGATACGCAGTATTTT	.	TRBV5-1	TRBJ2-3	many
CASSLQGAGNIQYF	TGTGCCAGCAGCTTGCAGGGGGCTGGGAACATTCAGTACTTC	TRBD1	TRBV5-4	TRBJ2-4	.